This record looks at one T cell receptor (beta chain) sequence and its context. The antigen it recognizes is unknown. There are no base qualities to consult, and no much larger clone falls within one base. The donors were some 36 Caucasian individuals from Russia, aged 6 to 90 years, who were systemically healthy. Each donor gave 8.5 to 10 milliliters of peripheral blood, collected into EDTA-treated Vacutainer tubes. Ficoll-Paque density-gradient centrifugation was used to isolate PBMCs, with at least 6.5 million per sample. Trizol reagent was used to extract total RNA from the PBMCs, yielding at least 6 micrograms per sample. The percentages of naive CD45RAhigh/CD27high T cells were determined by flow cytometry on a PBMC aliquot from every donor. The sample is drawn from a study of blood T cells in healthy people across ages (dated by TCRdb to the mid-2010s). Regarding the complete study: In model experiments, template switching captured about one uniquely barcoded TCR beta cDNA molecule for every two T cells. To avoid experimental bias, donors of different ages were spread randomly across the sequencing lanes. Using the same blood draw, the study looked at two additional independent replicas of 1 million unique cDNA reads for two donors, one aged 18 to 30 and the other aged 80 or older. Using deep sequencing normalized with unique cDNA molecular identifiers, the study measured how TCR beta repertoire diversity changes with age. The donors were divided into four age groups: young (average approximately 17 years), middle-aged (about 41), aged (approximately 59) and long-lived (about 84).

To prepare the library, 5' RACE was applied. These reads were obtained on an Illumina HiSeq 2500. A second roughly 6 to 12 cycle PCR used a sample-barcoded 5' primer and a J-beta primer mix. Each TCR beta cDNA molecule received a unique molecular identifier from a template-switch 5' adaptor carrying 12 random nucleotides. Each sample yielded at least 3 million CDR3-containing paired-end reads. The Mint cDNA synthesis kit, primed by a TRBC-specific oligonucleotide, was used to synthesize first-strand cDNA from all RNA. Following uracil-DNA glycosylase treatment, a first 18-cycle PCR with universal primers M1SS and BC2_uni_R was performed on all cDNA. As for the authors' bioinformatics: Normalization of each sample was performed by random selection of 1 million high-quality reads, each carrying a distinct molecular identifier. Instead of being binned into consensus sequences, reads that shared molecular identifiers were thrown out. MiTCR, set to a Q25 quality threshold and the strictest error-elimination algorithm, was used for CDR3 identification, clonotype clustering and error correction. A nonparametric unseen species model with Euler transformation was used to estimate lower-bound total TCR beta diversity. Clones were called with MiXCR by TCRdb after fastp trimmed the public reads at Q25, and only in-frame beta chains were retained. Identical CDR3 protein sequences are pooled into one entry, listed with their most common genes and DNA. TCRdb assigned the V and J calls; the authors' analysis was not used. The sample table records over 500,000 distinct CDR3 sequences; approximately 52% of these occur just once. Jointly, the top ten make up 13% of the sample.

Summary of the overall study and its limitations: Compared with the aged group, the long-lived group had more naive CD4+ T cells, fewer expanded clones and increased TCR diversity, a pattern suggesting age selection. Because the CMV infection status of the donors was unknown, age-related changes in expanded clonotypes may potentially have been confounded. Observed TCR beta diversity per million T cells fell roughly linearly with age, and a significant reduction was already apparent by age roughly 40. Because profiling used bulk unsorted PBMCs, naive and antigen-experienced compartments could not be compared conclusively. A strong correlation was found between observed TCR beta diversity and the percentage of naive T cells measured by flow cytometry. Total diversity estimates from one million sequenced T cells were considered lower bounds and underestimates.

The CDR3 numbers 15 residues from cysteine through phenylalanine. The sequence is cut down to CDR3 DNA, 45 bases in frame from base 1. V is reduced by 3 bases and J by 0 bases, leaving a spacing of 12 bases between them. According to the germline V gene (reference sequence), CDR1 reads DFQATT and CDR2 reads SNEGSKA. The sequence is built from TRBV20-1 and TRBJ1-5; the D gene remains uncertain. The sequenced material came from blood. This clonotype was obtained from a woman at least 80 years old in good health. The nucleotide sequence reads as follows: TGCAGTGCTAGGGCAGCATTGATTAGCAATCAGCCCCAGCATTTT. Its product reads: CSARAALISNQPQHF.